The next 32 T cell receptor beta chains were all read from a single sample in a study of T cell clonality in common variable immunodeficiency. Produced via immunoSEQ multiplex PCR; TCRdb's table is partial and in-frame only. The sample contains 15,000 to 25,000 clones, none of them singletons. Study-wide findings and caveats: Reportedly, TCR beta sequences from common variable immunodeficiency showed fewer deletions and N-nucleotide insertions.

These receptors lack a known antigen. Sequencing was done on a sample of peripheral blood mononuclear cells. These receptors all come from a human donor with common variable immunodeficiency.

Concerning this clone itself: Sequencing ends 3 residues short of the CDR3 end; the germline J gene provides the rest. The chain employs TRBV7-2 and TRBJ2-7, with a tentative D call TRBD2 (6 bases). V dropped 1 base and J dropped 4 bases, with 14 bases sitting between them. Germline V gene data show CDR1 as SGHTA and CDR2 as FQGNSA. The CDR3 covers 15 residues. The CDR3 sequence: CASSLGGSGVYEQYF. The covered CDR3 bases are TGTGCCAGCAGCTTAGGGGGTAGCGGAGTTTACGAG.

As to this clone: The read ends 3 residues shy of where the CDR3 ends; the end is completed using the germline J gene. The chain uses TRBV19 and TRBJ2-2, with a weak D call TRBD1 (5 bases). Germline CDR1 LNHDA, CDR2 SQIVND (reference sequence). The germline V and J ends were trimmed by 3 bases and 9 bases, with 17 bases remaining between them. The CDR3 has 15 amino acids. The CDR3 here is CASSIAPGLGRELFF. Partial CDR3 DNA: TGTGCCAGTAGTATTGCGCCAGGGTTAGGCCGGGAG.

In regard to this clone: The CDR3 goes on 3 residues after the read ends, and that part is filled in from the germline J gene. The rearrangement links TRBV7-9 to TRBJ1-5, with D perhaps TRBD1 (5 bases). The length of the CDR3 is 14 residues. V lost 5 bases and J 4 bases, leaving 12 bases between the germline ends. Germline V lookup: CDR1 SEHNR, CDR2 FQNEAQ (reference sequence). Here the CDR3 reads CASSQDSKNQPQHF. CDR3 DNA, as far as it was read: TGTGCCAGCAGCCAAGACAGCAAAAATCAGCCC.

The chain's CDR3 is CAWNTGTGNTIYF. The CDR3 bases that were read are TGTGCCTGGAACACCGGGACAGGAAACACC. This chain connects TRBV30 to TRBJ1-3, with D possibly being TRBD1 (6 bases). The sequenced fragment ends 3 residues before the CDR3 boundary, so the rest is inferred from the germline J gene. CDR1 and CDR2 (germline): GTSNPN, SVGIG (reference sequence). The CDR3 totals 13 residues. V was trimmed by 4 bases and J by 4 bases, leaving 11 bases between them.

This clone was picked up a small number of times. The junction shows a germline mismatch at one end, possibly a read error. The CDR3 end falls 3 residues outside the read, so it is completed with the germline J gene. Within the sample, other DNA sequences also encode this same CDR3. The chain couples TRBV19 to TRBJ1-3; possibly TRBD1 for D (5 bases). The CDR3 sequence is 14 residues long. From germline, CDR1 is LNHDA and CDR2 SQIVND (reference sequence). The CDR3 DNA, read in part, is TGTGCCAGTTCAATCACAGGCTCTGGGAACACC. It specifies CASSITGSGNT. The full CDR3 is CASSITGSGNTIYF.

Many counts were recorded for this clone. The CDR3 goes on 3 residues after the read ends, and that part is filled in from the germline J gene. This chain joins TRBV6-2 or TRBV6-3 and TRBJ2-5; weak D call: TRBD1 (8 bases). The CDR3 is 13 residues long. Looked up from germline, CDR1 is MNHEY and CDR2 is SVGEGT. Trimming stripped 6 bases from V and 6 bases from J, with 14 bases between. CDR3 DNA (partial): TGTGCCAGCAGGCACAGGGGGGGTCAGACC. Residues: CASRHRGGQT. The complete CDR3 sequence is CASRHRGGQTQYF.

Comments on this clone: The read gets to within 3 residues of the CDR3 end, and the germline J gene fills in the rest. The rearrangement uses TRBV19 and TRBJ1-5, with TRBD1 as a possible D gene (6 bases). This CDR3 has 15 amino acids. V lost 6 bases and J 3 bases, leaving 15 bases between the germline ends. CDR1 is LNHDA and CDR2 is SQIVND in the germline V gene (reference sequence). CDR3 bases read: TGTGCCAGTAGGAGAATGGACAGAAACAATCAGCCC. It is translated as CASRRMDRNNQP. The entire CDR3 is CASRRMDRNNQPQHF.

This clone was picked up many times. With the read ending 3 residues before the CDR3 end, the germline J gene is used to fill in that end. The chain recombines TRBV11-2 with TRBJ2-7, with D possibly TRBD2 on 6 matching bases. CDR3 length: 15 amino acids. Trimming removed 5 bases from V and 2 bases from J, with 16 bases in between. Germline V CDR1 and CDR2: SGHAT, FQNNGV. The CDR3 bases that were read are TGTGCCAGCAGCCGTAGCGGAAGGGTAACCTACGAG. Translation: CASSRSGRVTYE. The full CDR3 is CASSRSGRVTYEQYF. The entire variable domain, with the rest obtained from reference TRBV11-2 and TRBJ2-7, is as follows: EAGVAQSPRYKIIEKRQSVAFWCNPISGHATLYWYQQILGQGPKLLIQFQNNGVVDDSQLPKDRFSAERLKGVDSTLKIQPAKLEDSAVYLCASSRSGRVTYEQYFGPGTRLTVT.

This clone was recorded a few times. The observed sequence ends 3 residues before the CDR3 terminus, with the missing tail filled in from the germline J gene. The chain couples TRBV6-2 or TRBV6-3 to TRBJ2-7; 7 bases align to TRBD2. Germline V gene lookup returns CDR1 MNHEY and CDR2 SVGEGT. J lost 1 base, V lost 7 bases, and 13 bases had no gene match. This CDR3 is built from 16 residues. The CDR3 DNA, read in part, is TGTGCCAGCACCAGAGTAGGCGGGAGAGGGTCCTACGAG. It is translated as CASTRVGGRGSYE. The complete CDR3 protein is CASTRVGGRGSYEQYF.

The table lists this clone with a few counts. The CDR3 extends 3 residues past the end of the read, so its final part is completed from the germline J gene. The rearrangement joins TRBV6-1 to TRBJ1-2, with D unresolved. Germline assignment: CDR1 MNHNS and CDR2 SASEGT. This CDR3 region has 14 residues. The covered CDR3 bases are TGTGCCAGCAGTGAATTATCAGTCCTCTCCCTC. Amino acid sequence: CASSELSVLSL. The whole CDR3 protein is CASSELSVLSLYTF.

A few counts support this clone. The read stops 3 residues short of the end of the CDR3; the missing end is completed from the germline J gene. This chain connects TRBV30 to TRBJ2-1, with TRBD2 matching 8 bases. This CDR3 spans 16 amino acids. Germline lookup yields CDR1 GTSNPN and CDR2 SVGIG (reference sequence). V was pared by 0 bases and J by 7 bases, with 11 bases of the junction left unmatched. The CDR3 DNA, read in part, is TGTGCCTGGAGTGTAAGGCGGGAGGCCCCGGGGAATGAG. Its translation: CAWSVRREAPGNE. The whole CDR3 is CAWSVRREAPGNEQFF.

On this clone: At one boundary the junction diverges from the germline segment, which might be a read error. CDR3 protein: CSAGEPGQGLGEQFF. The CDR3 DNA, read in part, is TGCAGTGCTGGAGAACCGGGACAGGGGTTAGGTGAG. The V and J genes are TRBV20-1 and TRBJ2-1, with 10 bases lining up with TRBD1. The read halts 3 residues ahead of the CDR3 end, with the missing end drawn from the germline J gene. Per the germline V gene, CDR1 is DFQATT and CDR2 is SNEGSKA (reference sequence). The CDR3 runs to 15 residues.

A few counts support this clone. The CDR3 end falls 3 residues outside the read, so it is completed with the germline J gene. The gene calls are TRBV7-7 and TRBJ2-5; no definite D call. V lost 2 bases and J 3 bases, leaving 10 bases between the germline ends. The CDR3 contains 14 residues. Germline lookup yields CDR1 SSHAT and CDR2 FNYEAQ (reference sequence). The CDR3 bases that were read are TGTGCCAGCAGCTTATGGGCCAGAAAAGAGACC. This translates into CASSLWARKET. The CDR3, in full, reads CASSLWARKETQYF.

A word on this clone: The read falls 3 residues short of the CDR3 end, and the missing part is taken from the germline J gene. This sequence joins TRBV20-1 and TRBJ2-5; tentative D call: TRBD1 (5 bases). Trimming shortened V by 3 bases and J by 7 bases, and 12 bases separated the two germline ends. The CDR3 is made up of 12 amino acids. Germline V gene lookup returns CDR1 DFQATT and CDR2 SNEGSKA (reference sequence). The CDR3 DNA, read in part, is TGCAGTGCTAGTATAGGGGATCGGACC. It specifies CSASIGDRT. The whole CDR3 sequence reads CSASIGDRTQYF.

The sample holds a few counts of this clone. The CDR3 spells CASKPGQGALYNSPLHF. Partial CDR3 DNA: TGCGCCAGCAAACCTGGACAGGGGGCTCTATATAATTCACCC. This sequence joins TRBV5-1 and TRBJ1-6; 11 bases fit TRBD1. Read data end 3 residues before the CDR3 end; the end is taken from the germline J gene. Germline V gene sequence: CDR1 SGHRS, CDR2 YFSETQ. The CDR3 consists of 17 residues. The V and J ends lost 6 bases and 4 bases, in that order; junction bases with no gene match: 9.

CDR3 region: CASSLGTENTIYF. The covered CDR3 bases are TGTGCCAGCAGCTTAGGCACTGAAAACACC. This rearrangement joins TRBV7-9 to TRBJ1-3; D call uncertain. Sequencing ends 3 residues short of the CDR3 end; the germline J gene provides the rest. V was pared by 1 base and J by 6 bases, with 7 bases between. Germline V gene sequence: CDR1 SEHNR, CDR2 FQNEAQ (reference sequence). This CDR3 has 13 amino acids.

This clone came up a few times. The read terminates 3 residues ahead of where the CDR3 ends, so the germline J gene completes it. The V and J genes are TRBV7-3 and TRBJ2-1, with TRBD1 identical over 9 bases. The ends lost 0 bases at V and 7 bases at J; junction bases unmatched: 4. Germline V gene sequence: CDR1 SGHTA, CDR2 FQGTGA. CDR3 size: 15 residues. Partial CDR3 DNA: TGTGCCAGCAGCTTAACGGACAGGGGAGGTAATGAG. Amino acid sequence: CASSLTDRGGNE. The entire CDR3 is CASSLTDRGGNEQFF. Variable domain in full (rest from reference TRBV7-3 and TRBJ2-1): GAGVSQTPSNKVTEKGKYVELRCDPISGHTALYWYRQSLGQGPEFLIYFQGTGAADDSGLPNDRFFAVRPEGSVSTLKIQRTERGDSAVYLCASSLTDRGGNEQFFGPGTRLTVL.

In this sample, this clone turned up many times. The CDR3 goes on 3 residues after the read ends, and that part is filled in from the germline J gene. V gene TRBV20-1 combines with J gene TRBJ1-1; 7 positions agree with TRBD1. The CDR3 loop spans 13 amino acids. CDR1 and CDR2 from the germline V gene are DFQATT and SNEGSKA (reference sequence). After removal of 6 bases from V and 4 bases from J, the junction contained 8 bases not matched to a gene. The sequenced CDR3 bases are TGCAGTGCAGACAGGGATAGTAGCACTGAA. Translated: CSADRDSSTE. The entire CDR3 protein is CSADRDSSTEAFF.

For this clone: Coverage ceases 3 residues before the CDR3 finishes, and the germline J gene fills in the end. The V gene is TRBV7-3, the J gene TRBJ1-6; no firm D call. Germline values: CDR1 SGHTA, CDR2 FQGTGA. V was clipped by 1 base and J by 7 bases, with 17 bases between them. The CDR3 runs 17 residues. CDR3 DNA (partial): TGTGCCAGCAGCTTAATCTGGAGGCGGCAGACCAATTCACCC. It codes for CASSLIWRRQTNSP. The whole CDR3 is CASSLIWRRQTNSPLHF.

About this clone itself: The read halts 3 residues ahead of the CDR3 end, with the missing end drawn from the germline J gene. This chain uses TRBV2 with TRBJ2-3; D remains unclear. The CDR3 covers 15 residues. Looked up from germline, CDR1 is SNHLY and CDR2 is FYNNEI. V was cut by 7 bases and J by 7 bases, with 21 bases left in between. CDR3 amino acids: CASTPRQAIIHTQYF. The CDR3 bases that were read are TGTGCCAGCACCCCCAGGCAAGCTATAATTCATACG.

This clone appeared a few times. The read ends 3 residues shy of where the CDR3 ends; the end is completed using the germline J gene. V and J are TRBV7-3 and TRBJ1-6, with D perhaps TRBD1 (6 bases). Germline CDR1 SGHTA, CDR2 FQGTGA. This CDR3 is built from 15 residues. Trimming took off 2 bases at V and 9 bases at J, with 14 bases between the two ends. The CDR3 sequence: CASSLVGGMGSPLHF. The covered CDR3 bases are TGTGCCAGCAGCTTAGTAGGGGGAATGGGTTCACCC.

This clone was seen more than once but under ten times. The sequence runs out 3 residues before the end of the CDR3; the remainder is reconstructed from the germline J gene. The chain links TRBV11-1 to TRBJ2-5; no clear D gene. The germline V gene encodes CDR1 SGHAT and CDR2 FQDESV (reference sequence). The length of the CDR3 is 13 residues. The V gene lost 5 bases and the J gene lost 4 bases, with 11 bases spanning the gap. The CDR3 loop is CASSQRVSETQYF. The part of the CDR3 DNA that was read is TGTGCCAGCAGCCAACGGGTGTCAGAGACC.

A word on this clone: The read comes to an end 3 residues before the CDR3 does, leaving the germline J gene to fill in the end. The genes are TRBV7-8 and TRBJ2-7; 8 positions agree with TRBD1. V lost 6 bases, J lost 3 bases, and 4 bases stayed unmatched. Per germline, CDR1 SGHVS and CDR2 FQNEAQ. The CDR3 runs 13 residues. The CDR3 protein is CASRGQVFYEQYF. The CDR3 bases that were read are TGTGCCAGCAGGGGACAGGTATTCTACGAG.

The table lists this clone with a few counts. CDR3 sequence: CASSYSTGQPQHF. The part of the CDR3 DNA that was read is TGTGCCAGCAGTTACTCTACCGGTCAGCCC. V gene TRBV6-2 or TRBV6-3 combines with J gene TRBJ1-5; unclear D gene. Read sequence stops 3 residues before the CDR3 end, and the germline J gene provides the missing end. The CDR3 is made up of 13 amino acids. V was trimmed by 0 bases and J by 6 bases, leaving 6 bases between them. CDR1 is MNHEY and CDR2 is SVGEGT in the germline V gene.

This clone came up a few times. From the germline J gene comes the end of the CDR3, since the read stops 3 residues before it. This chain uses TRBV19 with TRBJ2-3; 7 positions match TRBD1. With 2 bases clipped from V and 3 bases from J, the junction kept 5 bases outside the gene matches. The germline V gene has CDR1 LNHDA and CDR2 SQIVND (reference sequence). The length of the CDR3 is 15 residues. The DNA read from the CDR3 is TGTGCCAGTAGTATACTTGAGACAGGGACAGATACG. It is translated as CASSILETGTDT. The whole CDR3 is CASSILETGTDTQYF.

Only a few counts were recorded for this clone. The read ends 3 residues shy of where the CDR3 ends; the end is completed using the germline J gene. The V and J genes are TRBV20-1 and TRBJ1-3; D is unclear. V lost 6 bases and J lost 7, with 4 bases in between. The length of the CDR3 is 9 residues. Germline V gene lookup returns CDR1 DFQATT and CDR2 SNEGSKA (reference sequence). CDR3 sequence reads: CSAGNTIYF. The part of the CDR3 DNA that was read is TGCAGTGCAGGGAACACC.

Worth noting for this clone: The read ends 3 residues shy of where the CDR3 ends; the end is completed using the germline J gene. The chain couples TRBV30 to TRBJ1-1, with D tentatively TRBD1 (6 bases). CDR1 is GTSNPN, CDR2 SVGIG, per germline (reference sequence). V lost 0 bases to trimming and J lost 7 bases, with 33 bases between them. The CDR3 length is 20 residues. CDR3 DNA (partial): TGTGCCTGGAGTGTACGTTCGTTCAAGGGGGGGTCAGGCCCGGGTATTGAA. Residues: CAWSVRSFKGGSGPGIE. The entire CDR3 protein reads CAWSVRSFKGGSGPGIEAFF.

This clone has at least ten counts. The CDR3 goes on 3 residues after the read ends, and that part is filled in from the germline J gene. The genes are TRBV28 and TRBJ1-3, with TRBD1 as a possible D gene (5 bases). Germline V gene sequence: CDR1 MDHEN, CDR2 SYDVKM. The V end lost 6 bases, the J end lost 8 bases, and 11 bases lay between the germline ends. The CDR3 is 12 amino acids. CDR3: CASSRTGYTIYF. The covered CDR3 bases are TGTGCCAGCAGCCGAACAGGTTACACC.

In its sample, this clone was seen a few times. The read finishes 3 residues shy of the CDR3 end, and the germline J gene is used to complete it. V gene TRBV19 combines with J gene TRBJ1-6, with D unclear. Germline assignment: CDR1 LNHDA and CDR2 SQIVND (reference sequence). The CDR3 is made up of 15 amino acids. Trimming pared 2 bases from V and 9 bases from J, leaving 14 bases between. The sequenced part of the CDR3 DNA is TGTGCCAGTAGTATAAGTGGCGGCGGTACTTCACCC. The encoded protein is CASSISGGGTSP. The whole CDR3 sequence is CASSISGGGTSPLHF.

In this sample, this clone turned up a few times. Read coverage stops 3 residues before the CDR3 terminus; the germline J gene supplies the remainder. The chain joins TRBV5-1 to TRBJ2-3, with a tentative D call TRBD1 (6 bases). The germline V gene encodes CDR1 SGHRS and CDR2 YFSETQ. The CDR3 sequence is 16 residues long. With 3 bases removed from V and 2 bases from J, the gap between germline ends came to 16 bases. CDR3 bases read: TGCGCCAGCAGCTCTTCAGGGGTACAGCTCACAGATACG. Amino acids: CASSSSGVQLTDT. The whole CDR3 protein reads CASSSSGVQLTDTQYF.

For this clone: The read stops 3 residues short of the end of the CDR3; the missing end is completed from the germline J gene. The chain combines TRBV6-1 with TRBJ1-6; 7 bases agree with TRBD1. Germline V gene sequence: CDR1 MNHNS, CDR2 SASEGT. The CDR3 has 16 amino acids. V gave up 2 bases and J gave up 7 bases; unmatched junction bases: 8. The CDR3 DNA, read in part, is TGTGCCAGCAGTGAATGGGGGGACAGACTCAATTCACCC. This translates into CASSEWGDRLNSP. The whole CDR3 protein reads CASSEWGDRLNSPLHF.

This clone has ten or more counts. The read terminates 3 residues ahead of where the CDR3 ends, so the germline J gene completes it. The V call is TRBV29-1, the J call TRBJ2-2; perhaps TRBD1 as D (6 bases). Germline CDR1 and CDR2: SQVTM and ANQGSEA. Trimming took off 7 bases at V and 5 bases at J, with 17 bases between the two ends. The CDR3 is 14 residues long. CDR3 sequence: CSAQLGARTGELFF. Partial CDR3 DNA: TGCAGCGCCCAATTGGGGGCGCGGACCGGGGAG.